This T cell receptor beta chain was identified in a study of blood T cell repertoires in COVID-19. Study-wide background: From the United States, Italy and Spain came samples of acute and convalescent COVID-19. In each case, the material was cDNA or gDNA derived from T cells, B-cell-depleted T cells, or PBMCs.

Original processing notes: How many nucleated cells were present was estimated from reference gene primer amplification. Sequenced by immunoSEQ multiplex PCR; TCRdb stores in-frame clones only, minus some. For V, J and clone size, that table is used; D and trimming come from the DNA. The sample holds around 99,000 clones; about 80% are singletons and the top ten take roughly 4%. The V gene's germline CDR1 is LNHDA and CDR2 SQIVND (reference sequence). The trim removed 6 bases at V and 0 bases at J, leaving 6 bases unmatched. This CDR3 spans 15 amino acids. The chain joins TRBV19 to TRBJ1-2; 8 bases match TRBD1. This TCR was sampled from a man in his sixties or seventies with acute or convalescent COVID-19. Sample: peripheral blood. The CDR3 DNA reads as TGTGCCAGTAGCCGACAGGGGTTAGCTAACTATGGCTACACCTTC. It yields the protein CASSRQGLANYGYTF.